These 26 T cell receptor beta chains originate from one sample sequenced in a study of shared clonotypes between healthy human individuals. TCRdb's table, derived via immunoSEQ multiplex PCR, lists solely in-frame clones and lacks some. Here the sample spans over 2 million clones, approximately 95% being singletons. Sequencing was done on a sample of naive CD4+ T cells sorted from blood. Indicated subset: CD45RA+ positively selected. Receptor source: a man aged 18 to 30 in good health.

This clone is a singleton in its sample. This chain links TRBV6-1 with TRBJ2-1; 11 bases match TRBD2. Trimming at V came to 2 bases and at J to 5 bases, leaving 2 bases not matched to a gene. Germline CDR1 MNHNS, CDR2 SASEGT. The CDR3 length is 15 residues. In nucleotides, the CDR3 is TGTGCCAGCAGTGAACTAGCGGGAGGAAACAATGAGCAGTTCTTC. This gives the protein CASSELAGGNNEQFF.

The genes are TRBV9 and TRBJ2-3, with 11 bases that match TRBD2. Germline V gene data show CDR1 as SGDLS and CDR2 as YYNGEE. The trim removed 0 bases at V and 2 bases at J, leaving 5 bases unmatched. This CDR3 region has 17 residues. The CDR3 reads CASSVGRLAGSTDTQYF. CDR3 nucleotide sequence: TGTGCCAGCAGCGTAGGGCGACTAGCGGGGTCCACAGATACGCAGTATTTT.

Regarding this clone: A junction boundary mismatches the germline segment, possibly from a read error. The chain couples TRBV30 to TRBJ1-2, with 10 nucleotides matching TRBD1. Looked up from germline, CDR1 is GTSNPN and CDR2 is SVGIG (reference sequence). The CDR3 loop spans 9 amino acids. In nucleotides, the CDR3 is TGTGCCAGTGGGACAGGGGAAGCCTTC. Its protein is CASGTGEAF.

The V and J genes are TRBV6-5 and TRBJ1-2; no firm D call. The germline gives CDR1 MNHEY, CDR2 SVGAGI. Between the trimmed V and J ends, which lost 5 bases and 7 bases, there was a span of 11 bases. CDR3 size: 12 residues. For the CDR3, the DNA is TGTGCCAGCAGTACCCCCGGTTTTGGCTACACCTTC. Translated: CASSTPGFGYTF.

The chain uses TRBV6-5 and TRBJ1-5; no reliable D call. The length of the CDR3 is 13 residues. The ends were cut back, 2 bases at V and 6 bases at J, with 8 bases in the middle. Germline CDR1 reads MNHEY; CDR2 reads SVGAGI. The CDR3 reads CASSYVLGQPQHF. The CDR3 DNA follows: TGTGCCAGCAGTTACGTTTTGGGTCAGCCCCAGCATTTT.

The table lists this clone with a count of one. This chain uses TRBV5-6 with TRBJ2-2; D could derive from TRBD1 or TRBD2 (6 bases each). V was pared by 0 bases and J by 2 bases, with 11 bases between. In germline, CDR1 is SGHDT, CDR2 YYEEEE. This CDR3 has 16 residues. As DNA, the CDR3 is TGTGCCAGCAGCTTGGTGGGGGGACACAACACCGGGGAGCTGTTTTTT. Amino acids: CASSLVGGHNTGELFF.

The chain combines TRBV5-1 with TRBJ2-3, with 7 bases matching TRBD1. Germline V gives CDR1 SGHRS, CDR2 YFSETQ. There are 15 residues in the CDR3. The V gene end was trimmed by 5 bases and the J gene end by 1 base; junction bases not matched to a gene: 7. CDR3 loop: CASRPTGVGTDTQYF. DNA of the CDR3: TGCGCCAGCAGGCCAACAGGGGTGGGCACAGATACGCAGTATTTT.

The J gene is TRBJ2-1, the V gene TRBV11-2; D is possibly TRBD2 (6 bases). The V gene lost 1 base and the J gene lost 6 bases, with 10 bases spanning the gap. The CDR3 totals 14 residues. CDR1 and CDR2 from the germline V gene are SGHAT and FQNNGV. The CDR3 is CASSLVRGSNEQFF. DNA for the CDR3: TGTGCCAGCAGCTTAGTCCGGGGGTCCAATGAGCAGTTCTTC. Full variable domain (missing parts from reference TRBV11-2 and TRBJ2-1): EAGVAQSPRYKIIEKRQSVAFWCNPISGHATLYWYQQILGQGPKLLIQFQNNGVVDDSQLPKDRFSAERLKGVDSTLKIQPAKLEDSAVYLCASSLVRGSNEQFFGPGTRLTVL.

The CDR3, as DNA: TGTGCTAGCGCTCGGACGGGGAGCTCCTACAATGAGCAGTTCTTC. Translating gives CASARTGSSYNEQFF. This chain links TRBV7-7 with TRBJ2-1; D is possibly TRBD2 (5 bases). Germline lookup yields CDR1 SSHAT and CDR2 FNYEAQ (reference sequence). The CDR3 has 15 residues.

Turning to this clone: Other nucleotide sequences from this sample produce the same CDR3. The CDR3 sequence is CASSLGQVLYEQYF. The CDR3 bases are TGTGCCAGCAGCTTGGGCCAGGTCCTTTACGAGCAGTACTTC. V and J are TRBV5-5 and TRBJ2-7; D gene ambiguous. Germline V gene lookup returns CDR1 SGHKS and CDR2 YYEKEE (reference sequence). Trimming removed 0 bases from V and 4 bases from J, with 11 bases in between. The CDR3 runs to 14 residues. The variable domain in full, with the rest retrieved from reference TRBV5-5 and TRBJ2-7, is DAGVTQSPTHLIKTRGQQVTLRCSPISGHKSVSWYQQVLGQGPQFIFQYYEKEERGRGNFPDRFSARQFPNYSSELNVNALLLGDSALYLCASSLGQVLYEQYFGPGTRLTVT.

The V and J genes are TRBV18 and TRBJ2-6; a weak D match, TRBD1 (5 bases). The germline V and J ends were trimmed by 5 bases and 0 bases, with 8 bases remaining between them. Germline V gene data show CDR1 as KGHSH and CDR2 as LQKENI. The CDR3 is made up of 15 amino acids. CDR3 loop: CASSTGASGANVLTF. The CDR3 DNA reads as TGTGCCAGCTCAACAGGAGCCTCTGGGGCCAACGTCCTGACTTTC.

The J gene is TRBJ2-1, the V gene TRBV30; D not resolved. V was clipped by 8 bases and J by 3 bases, with 20 bases between them. CDR1 and CDR2 from the germline V gene are GTSNPN and SVGIG (reference sequence). The CDR3 is 15 amino acids. The CDR3 DNA sequence: TGTGCCGGAAAATTTGGTGGCTACTACTACAATGAGCAGTTCTTC. Residues: CAGKFGGYYYNEQFF.

The chain combines TRBV2 with TRBJ2-1; the D gene is possibly TRBD1 (5 bases). The CDR3 consists of 15 residues. V was shortened by 6 bases and J by 4 bases, with 16 bases between the two germline ends. Germline CDR1 SNHLY, CDR2 FYNNEI. CDR3 bases: TGTGCCAGCAGGATGGGGCTAGTCTGGTACAATGAGCAGTTCTTC. Amino acids: CASRMGLVWYNEQFF.

V and J are TRBV18 and TRBJ2-1; a possible D gene is TRBD2 (7 bases). V lost 2 bases and J lost 5, with 16 bases in between. Germline CDR1 is KGHSH and CDR2 is LQKENI. The CDR3 is 16 amino acids. CDR3 amino acids: CASSPEGGRIHNEQFF. The CDR3 DNA sequence: TGTGCCAGCTCACCAGAGGGGGGGCGCATACACAATGAGCAGTTCTTC.

As regards this clone: Additional DNA sequences in this sample encode the identical CDR3. The rearrangement uses TRBV5-1 and TRBJ2-7, with unresolved D. The CDR3 contains 15 residues. Germline CDR1 and CDR2: SGHRS and YFSETQ. Trimming stripped 0 bases from V and 0 bases from J, with 10 bases between. The CDR3 loop is CASSLGAASSYEQYF. The CDR3 DNA sequence: TGCGCCAGCAGCTTGGGGGCAGCGAGCTCCTACGAGCAGTACTTC.

CDR3 coding DNA: TGCGCCAGCAGCCAAGAAAGCGGGTCGCGAGGGGAGCAGTTCTTC. This translates into CASSQESGSRGEQFF. This sequence joins TRBV4-1 and TRBJ2-1; tentative D call: TRBD2 (6 bases). Germline V CDR1 and CDR2: MGHRA, YSYEKL. The CDR3 loop spans 15 amino acids. Trimming pared 0 bases from V and 10 bases from J, leaving 16 bases between.

The J gene is TRBJ2-7, the V gene TRBV7-2; 7 nucleotides align to TRBD2. Germline CDR1 is SGHTA and CDR2 is FQGNSA. The CDR3 runs to 13 residues. V shed 5 bases, J shed 4 bases, and the junction held 5 bases outside the gene matches. CDR3 in DNA: TGTGCCAGCAGCACCCCGGGGGGTTACGAGCAGTACTTC. This encodes CASSTPGGYEQYF. Full variable domain (rest looked up from reference TRBV7-2 and TRBJ2-7): GAGVSQSPSNKVTEKGKDVELRCDPISGHTALYWYRQSLGQGLEFLIYFQGNSAPDKSGLPSDRFSAERTGGSVSTLTIQRTQQEDSAVYLCASSTPGGYEQYFGPGTRLTVT.

Only one count was recorded for this clone. This chain joins TRBV10-1 and TRBJ2-1, with D possibly being TRBD1 (5 bases). CDR1 is WNHNN, CDR2 SYGVQD, per germline (reference sequence). The CDR3 contains 16 residues. The germline V and J ends were trimmed by 3 bases and 2 bases, with 14 bases remaining between them. The CDR3, as DNA: TGCGCCAGCAGTGAAGGGGTGTCAGCTACCTACAATGAGCAGTTCTTC. Translated, it gives CASSEGVSATYNEQFF.

The V call is TRBV18, the J call TRBJ2-7; D may be TRBD1 (5 bases). This CDR3 comprises 16 residues. V lost 6 bases and J lost 0, with 18 bases in between. Germline lookup yields CDR1 KGHSH and CDR2 LQKENI. CDR3 loop: CASSPTGVWSSYEQYF. The CDR3 nucleotides read TGTGCCAGCTCGCCCACAGGAGTTTGGAGCTCCTACGAGCAGTACTTC.

This chain joins TRBV7-9 and TRBJ2-2, with TRBD1 identical over 7 bases. V shed 7 bases and J 5 bases; nucleotides not matched to a gene: 19. This CDR3 spans 18 amino acids. In germline, CDR1 is SEHNR, CDR2 FQNEAQ (reference sequence). The CDR3 coding sequence is TGTGCCAGCACCAATCCACTCCCCGGGACAGCAGGGACCGGGGAGCTGTTTTTT. This codes for CASTNPLPGTAGTGELFF.

The chain uses TRBV6-6 and TRBJ1-6; no firm D call. Trimming stripped 8 bases from V and 6 bases from J, with 14 bases between. Germline lookup yields CDR1 MNHNY and CDR2 SVGAGI (reference sequence). The CDR3 loop spans 14 amino acids. CDR3 in amino acids: CASGPGRTNSPLHF. As DNA, the CDR3 is TGTGCCAGCGGCCCCGGACGGACTAATTCACCCCTCCACTTT.

The chain recombines TRBV6-5 with TRBJ1-4; perhaps TRBD1 as D (5 bases). Trimming took off 0 bases at V and 3 bases at J, with 11 bases between the two ends. Germline V lookup: CDR1 MNHEY, CDR2 SVGAGI. The CDR3 spans 16 residues. CDR3 residues: CASSYSRGVPNEKLFF. The DNA for the CDR3 is TGTGCCAGCAGTTACTCAAGAGGGGTTCCTAATGAAAAACTGTTTTTT.

This rearrangement joins TRBV11-2 to TRBJ1-1, with D perhaps matching TRBD1 (5 bases). The CDR3 length is 15 residues. Trimming stripped 0 bases from V and 2 bases from J, with 10 bases between. Germline loops: CDR1 SGHAT, CDR2 FQNNGV. The CDR3 DNA is TGTGCCAGCAGCTTAGAACAGACAGTAAACACTGAAGCTTTCTTT. This translates into CASSLEQTVNTEAFF.

This chain joins TRBV5-4 and TRBJ2-2, with 7 bases fitting TRBD2. CDR1 and CDR2 from the germline V gene are SGHNT and YYREEE (reference sequence). With 3 bases clipped from V and 6 bases from J, the junction kept 14 bases outside the gene matches. The CDR3 runs to 17 residues. The CDR3 loop is CASSSRGGSSMPGELFF. CDR3 DNA: TGTGCCAGCAGCTCGCGGGGCGGGAGTAGTATGCCCGGGGAGCTGTTTTTT.

This chain links TRBV6-6 with TRBJ2-2; D call uncertain. V lost 0 bases and J 3 bases, leaving 5 bases between the germline ends. The CDR3 is 14 residues long. CDR1 is MNHNY, CDR2 SVGAGI, per germline (reference sequence). The CDR3 coding sequence is TGTGCCAGCAGTTACTCGAGGTACACCGGGGAGCTGTTTTTT. Amino acids: CASSYSRYTGELFF.

The gene calls are TRBV9 and TRBJ1-2, with D possibly being TRBD1 (5 bases). Trimming shortened V by 0 bases and J by 4 bases, and 16 bases separated the two germline ends. Germline V gives CDR1 SGDLS, CDR2 YYNGEE. This CDR3 has 16 amino acids. In nucleotides, the CDR3 is TGTGCCAGCAGCGTAGATTTTCCCGGGACCACCTATGGCTACACCTTC. Amino acids: CASSVDFPGTTYGYTF.